These 5 T cell receptor beta chains were sequenced from one sample in a study of T cell repertoires in cytomegalovirus infection. TCRdb passed the reads through MiXCR, listing each CDR3 protein once. The sample has over 250,000 distinct CDR3 sequences; about 25% are singletons. Sample: PBMCs. The source of these receptors is a human donor in good health (CMV status not recorded). Some clones in this sample may be carry-over from other donors' samples.

In its sample, this clonotype was seen a few times. The CDR3 sequence: CSVVFYNPNYGYTF. The CDR3 DNA reads TGCAGCGTTGTATTTTACAATCCTAACTATGGCTACACCTTC. The chain links TRBV29-1 to TRBJ1-2; D gene unclear. The CDR3 runs to 14 residues. The V end lost 4 bases, the J end lost 0 bases, and 12 bases lay between the germline ends. From germline, CDR1 is SQVTM and CDR2 ANQGSEA.

The chain uses TRBV15 and TRBJ1-1; D is ambiguous. CDR3 length: 13 amino acids. With 1 base removed from V and 1 base from J, the gap between germline ends came to 4 bases. From germline, CDR1 is LNHNV and CDR2 YYDKDF (reference sequence). The CDR3 sequence is CATSRVANTEAFF. The CDR3, as DNA: TGTGCCACCAGCAGAGTGGCGAACACTGAAGCTTTCTTT.

This clonotype was seen a few times. J is TRBJ2-7 and V is TRBV7-6; TRBD2 aligns across 8 bases. Germline V gene sequence: CDR1 SGHVS, CDR2 FNYEAQ. CDR3 size: 15 residues. With V trimmed by 0 bases and J by 6 bases, 7 bases remained unmatched. CDR3 protein: CASSLARGGTGEQYF. CDR3 DNA: TGTGCCAGCAGCTTAGCTCGGGGGGGCACGGGCGAGCAGTACTTC.

This rearrangement joins TRBV20-1 to TRBJ1-2; D perhaps matches TRBD1 (5 bases). The CDR3 extends over 16 amino acids. Germline V gene sequence: CDR1 DFQATT, CDR2 SNEGSKA (reference sequence). Trimming took 0 bases from V and 1 from J, leaving 15 bases between them. CDR3 coding DNA: TGCAGTGCTAGAGATTTGACCTCGAGGGGTAACTATGGCTACACCTTC. Its protein is CSARDLTSRGNYGYTF.

This clonotype was detected only a few times. CDR3 DNA: TGTGCCAGCAGTGAAGACAACTACAATGAGCAGTTCTTC. Protein: CASSEDNYNEQFF. V usage is TRBV2 and J usage is TRBJ2-1; D call uncertain. V was shortened by 1 base and J by 3 bases, with 4 bases between the two germline ends. Germline-derived CDR1 and CDR2 are SNHLY and FYNNEI. The CDR3 consists of 13 residues.